This T cell receptor (beta chain) was captured in a study of blood T cell repertoires in COVID-19 (dated by TCRdb to about 2020). In the study overall: Samples from collaborators originated in the United States, Italy and Spain and spanned both the acute and convalescent phases of COVID-19. The sample metadata nearly always contained a de-identified subject ID, COVID-19 status, age in years and sex. Deeply sampled blood TCRbeta repertoires from subjects exposed to, actively infected with, or recovered from COVID-19 were included in the dataset. Samples were obtained from the ongoing ImmuneRACE study (first 160 participants) and from 950 to 1,500 subjects provided by 6 global collaborators. The material from the prospective study consisted of cDNA or gDNA derived from T cells, B-cell-depleted T cells, or PBMCs. A freely available public database, intended as a resource for researchers studying the immune response to SARS-CoV-2, is where the repertoires were released. Where available, HLA class I and class II types were obtained from metadata supplied by the sample provider rather than from assay-based typing. The investigation overall reported the following: The amount of clinical and demographic metadata varied by source and participant and was provided uncurated.

In regard to this clone: There is no known antigen for this receptor. No base qualities exist here, and no much larger clone lies one base off it.

Each collaborating institution followed its own protocols to collect whole blood in K2EDTA tubes. Collaborator samples were shipped for TCRbeta analysis as frozen whole blood, isolated PBMCs, or DNA extracted from either sample type. The germline V gene yields KGHDR for CDR1 and SFDVKD for CDR2. Trimmed from V: 3 bases; trimmed from J: 10 bases; junction bases lacking a gene match: 8. From the cysteine up to the phenylalanine, the CDR3 has a length of 14 residues. CDR3 DNA is the only sequence kept; it has 42 bases, read in frame from the first base. TCRbeta CDR3 regions were amplified from genomic DNA by means of the immunoSEQ Assay, a bias-controlled multiplex PCR. Under the source paper's analysis protocol: The number of nucleated cells in each sample was estimated from the amplification of reference gene primers within the assay. Sequence reads were collapsed and filtered to measure the absolute abundance of every unique TCRbeta CDR3 rearrangement. For each sample, productive Simpson clonality was calculated as the square root of Simpson's diversity index across productive rearrangements. TCRdb's version of the immuneACCESS table is confined to in-frame rearrangements and falls short of the full clone set. An unresolved V gene accounts for under half of the shortfall where checked; the remainder is of unknown origin. The V and J calls and clone size come from that table; D and trimming were worked out from the DNA. Recorded for this sample are about 190,000 clones; 80% to 85% of them occurred a single time. The ten largest clones represent 4.5% to 5.5% of the sample.

Recombination connected TRBV24-1 to TRBJ2-1; 7 central bases correspond to TRBD2. This receptor was obtained from a woman under 40 with acute or convalescent COVID-19. Sequenced material: peripheral blood. In nucleotides, the sequence is TGTGCCACCAGTGATAGGACTAGGCCCCTCGAGCAGTTCTTC. The encoded protein is CATSDRTRPLEQFF.